The 30 T cell receptor beta chains below come from one sample, sequenced in a study of cytomegalovirus exposure and HLA in healthy donors. 13 Jbeta primers and 60 Vbeta primers were used for the PCR. Produced via immunoSEQ multiplex PCR; TCRdb's table is partial and in-frame only. Altogether under 200,000 clones are present, around 68% being singletons, with the ten largest covering 2.5% to 3%. The sequencing input was PBMCs. The receptors here all came from a man in his forties or fifties in good health and CMV-seronegative.

This clone has only a few counts. This chain joins TRBV5-1 and TRBJ2-1; 11 positions agree with TRBD2. CDR3 length equals 15 residues. Trimming cost V 4 bases and J 5 bases; bases outside gene matches: 5. From germline, CDR1 is SGHRS and CDR2 YFSETQ. In DNA form, the CDR3 reads TGCGCCAGCAGCCTACCGACTAGCGGGGACAATGAGCAGTTCTTC. Its translation is CASSLPTSGDNEQFF.

This clone showed up just a few times. The rearrangement uses TRBV19 and TRBJ2-3; maybe TRBD2 (5 bases). CDR3 size: 15 residues. V was trimmed by 0 bases and J by 5 bases, leaving 12 bases between them. CDR1 and CDR2 (germline): LNHDA, SQIVND (reference sequence). The CDR3 sequence: CASSIEGDAQDTQYF. CDR3 bases: TGTGCCAGTAGTATAGAGGGAGACGCCCAAGATACGCAGTATTTT.

This chain uses TRBV5-1 with TRBJ1-5; no clear D gene. This CDR3 region has 13 residues. V shed 1 base and J shed 4 bases, with 6 bases lying between them. CDR1 is SGHRS, CDR2 YFSETQ, per germline. CDR3 bases: TGCGCCAGCAGCTTGTTCGAGAATCAGCCCCAGCATTTT. Amino acids: CASSLFENQPQHF. The full variable domain, its missing parts supplied by reference TRBV5-1 and TRBJ1-5, is KAGVTQTPRYLIKTRGQQVTLSCSPISGHRSVSWYQQTPGQGLQFLFEYFSETQRNKGNFPGRFSGRQFSNSRSEMNVSTLELGDSALYLCASSLFENQPQHFGDGTRLSIL.

This clone was seen a few times. V and J are TRBV14 and TRBJ2-7, with TRBD2 matching over 12 bases. Germline loops: CDR1 SGHDN, CDR2 FVKESK. With 2 bases clipped from V and 5 bases from J, the junction kept 4 bases outside the gene matches. The CDR3 length is 15 residues. The CDR3 is CASSQRLAGVHEQYF. The CDR3 region has the DNA TGTGCCAGCAGCCAACGACTAGCGGGAGTCCACGAGCAGTACTTC. Looking up the rest from reference TRBV14 and TRBJ2-7 gives the full variable domain: EAGVTQFPSHSVIEKGQTVTLRCDPISGHDNLYWYRRVMGKEIKFLLHFVKESKQDESGMPNNRFLAERTGGTYSTLKVQPAELEDSGVYFCASSQRLAGVHEQYFGPGTRLTVT.

This clone has a handful of counts. The rearrangement uses TRBV30 and TRBJ1-4; no firm D call. In germline, CDR1 is GTSNPN, CDR2 SVGIG (reference sequence). Trimming left V 4 bases short and J 4 bases short, with 13 bases between. The CDR3 is 14 residues long. The CDR3 here is CAWNKVSVNEKLFF. As DNA, the CDR3 is TGTGCCTGGAACAAAGTTTCCGTTAATGAAAAACTGTTTTTT. The full variable domain, its missing parts supplied by reference TRBV30 and TRBJ1-4, is SQTIHQWPATLVQPVGSPLSLECTVEGTSNPNLYWYRQAAGRGLQLLFYSVGIGQISSEVPQNLSASRPQDRQFILSSKKLLLSDSGFYLCAWNKVSVNEKLFFGSGTQLSVL.

This sequence joins TRBV28 and TRBJ1-5; the D gene is possibly TRBD1 (6 bases). CDR1 and CDR2 (germline): MDHEN, SYDVKM. CDR3 length equals 15 residues. V was shortened by 5 bases and J by 7 bases, with 18 bases between the two germline ends. CDR3 amino acids: CASSLQGLGEQPQHF. The CDR3 DNA is TGTGCCAGCAGTCTACAGGGTTTGGGAGAACAGCCCCAGCATTTT.

This sequence joins TRBV30 and TRBJ1-2, with 11 bases identical to TRBD1. CDR1 and CDR2 (germline): GTSNPN, SVGIG (reference sequence). The V gene end was trimmed by 3 bases and the J gene end by 7 bases; junction bases not matched to a gene: 10. The CDR3 spans 15 residues. CDR3 loop: CAWSVRTGGQGGYTF. CDR3 nucleotides: TGTGCCTGGAGCGTTAGGACAGGGGGCCAAGGTGGCTACACCTTC.

V usage is TRBV5-6 and J usage is TRBJ2-7; TRBD1 matches 10 bases. CDR3 length: 15 residues. Germline lookup yields CDR1 SGHDT and CDR2 YYEEEE. The junction had 13 bases not matched to a gene; V was cut back by 7 bases and J by 6 bases. For the CDR3, the DNA is TGTGCCAGCGGCTCGATTGACAGGGGGCCTGGCGAGCAGTACTTC. Residues: CASGSIDRGPGEQYF.

This chain links TRBV6-6 with TRBJ1-2; D not certain. Germline values: CDR1 MNHNY, CDR2 SVGAGI (reference sequence). This CDR3 region has 15 residues. Trimming removed 4 bases from V and 4 bases from J, with 16 bases in between. The CDR3 coding sequence is TGTGCCAGCAGTTCCGTTGAGGGAGGCGGCTATGGCTACACCTTC. Translation gives CASSSVEGGGYGYTF.

This clone turned up a few times. J is TRBJ2-7 and V is TRBV9; D perhaps matches TRBD2 (6 bases). The length of the CDR3 is 14 residues. With 3 bases removed from V and 2 bases from J, the gap between germline ends came to 12 bases. Per germline, CDR1 SGDLS and CDR2 YYNGEE. CDR3 in amino acids: CASSGSGDAYEQYF. In DNA, the CDR3 is TGTGCCAGCAGCGGTAGCGGTGATGCCTACGAGCAGTACTTC.

This clone was observed a few times. J is TRBJ1-1 and V is TRBV11-2; D unclear. V was pared by 3 bases and J by 5 bases, with 13 bases between. Germline V CDR1 and CDR2: SGHAT, FQNNGV. There are 14 residues in the CDR3. The CDR3 nucleotides are TGTGCCAGCAGCTTCCGCCCTCGCGGGACTGAAGCTTTCTTT. As protein: CASSFRPRGTEAFF.

V is TRBV7-7 and J is TRBJ2-5, with 9 bases identical to TRBD1. Germline CDR1 is SSHAT and CDR2 is FNYEAQ (reference sequence). J lost 4 bases, V lost 4 bases, and 4 bases had no gene match. This CDR3 region has 14 residues. CDR3 sequence: CASSSGQGGETQYF. In DNA, the CDR3 is TGTGCCAGCAGCTCGGGACAGGGCGGAGAGACCCAGTACTTC.

The gene calls are TRBV6-1 and TRBJ2-3; 7 bases agree with TRBD1. After removal of 4 bases from V and 3 bases from J, the junction contained 7 bases not matched to a gene. Germline CDR1 and CDR2: MNHNS and SASEGT. This CDR3 has 15 amino acids. Here the CDR3 reads CASSGRGFGTDTQYF. The CDR3 DNA sequence: TGTGCCAGCAGTGGCAGGGGGTTTGGGACAGATACGCAGTATTTT.

The V call is TRBV19, the J call TRBJ2-5, with TRBD1 matching 9 bases. The CDR3 is 15 amino acids. From germline, CDR1 is LNHDA and CDR2 SQIVND (reference sequence). V trimming: 2 bases; J trimming: 6 bases; junction bases outside the gene matches: 7. The CDR3 loop reads CASSIYRGPHQTQYF. CDR3 nucleotide sequence: TGTGCCAGTAGTATATACAGGGGGCCGCATCAGACCCAGTACTTC.

The chain has TRBV7-2 and TRBJ1-2; 7 bases agree with TRBD1. The V gene end was trimmed by 1 base and the J gene end by 2 bases; junction bases not matched to a gene: 1. The germline gives CDR1 SGHTA, CDR2 FQGNSA. CDR3 size: 14 residues. CDR3 DNA sequence: TGTGCCAGCAGCTTAGAGGGGGCGAACTATGGCTACACCTTC. The encoded protein is CASSLEGANYGYTF.

The V and J genes are TRBV5-6 and TRBJ2-5; D unresolved. The CDR3 extends over 16 amino acids. Germline V lookup: CDR1 SGHDT, CDR2 YYEEEE. The V gene lost 0 bases and the J gene lost 1 base, with 13 bases spanning the gap. CDR3 DNA: TGTGCCAGCAGCTTGGGAGCCGGGTTCCCCCAAGAGACCCAGTACTTC. Translating gives CASSLGAGFPQETQYF.

V is TRBV6-6 and J is TRBJ1-2; a possible D gene is TRBD1 (5 bases). The ends were cut back, 6 bases at V and 2 bases at J, with 10 bases in the middle. This CDR3 region has 13 residues. The germline V gene encodes CDR1 MNHNY and CDR2 SVGAGI (reference sequence). The CDR3 DNA is TGTGCCAGCAGCCAACAGGAAAACTATGGCTACACCTTC. The encoded protein is CASSQQENYGYTF.

The chain employs TRBV19 and TRBJ1-4, with 8 bases fitting TRBD1. The CDR3 is 16 amino acids. V gave up 4 bases and J gave up 3 bases; unmatched junction bases: 7. Germline V CDR1 and CDR2: LNHDA, SQIVND (reference sequence). The CDR3, as DNA: TGTGCCAGTAGTAACTACAGGGGGGCTGCTAATGAAAAACTGTTTTTT. Translating gives CASSNYRGAANEKLFF.

This clone was observed a handful of times. The chain has TRBV19 and TRBJ2-3; tentatively, D is TRBD2 (5 bases). Germline CDR1 LNHDA, CDR2 SQIVND (reference sequence). Trimming took 3 bases from V and 0 from J, leaving 7 bases between them. The length of the CDR3 is 14 residues. This CDR3 is CASSIEGSTDTQYF. The CDR3 coding sequence is TGTGCCAGTAGTATTGAGGGCAGCACAGATACGCAGTATTTT. Filled out from reference TRBV19 and TRBJ2-3, the complete variable domain reads DGGITQSPKYLFRKEGQNVTLSCEQNLNHDAMYWYRQDPGQGLRLIYYSQIVNDFQKGDIAEGYSVSREKKESFPLTVTSAQKNPTAFYLCASSIEGSTDTQYFGPGTRLTVL.

This rearrangement joins TRBV2 to TRBJ1-1; D is undetermined. Looked up from germline, CDR1 is SNHLY and CDR2 is FYNNEI. The CDR3 is made up of 13 amino acids. The V gene lost 1 base and the J gene lost 8 bases, with 11 bases spanning the gap. The CDR3 sequence: CASSEGADAEAFF. The CDR3 nucleotides read TGTGCCAGCAGTGAAGGGGCAGACGCAGAAGCTTTCTTT.

This clone turned up a few times. The chain carries TRBV5-6 and TRBJ2-2, with TRBD2 matching over 8 bases. The V segment lost 4 bases and the J segment 5 bases; nucleotides outside the gene matches: 7. The CDR3 loop spans 15 amino acids. CDR1 is SGHDT and CDR2 is YYEEEE in the germline V gene. The CDR3 region is CASSRVAGRTGELFF. CDR3 DNA sequence: TGTGCCAGCAGCCGGGTAGCGGGGCGGACCGGGGAGCTGTTTTTT.

The chain's CDR3 is CAGELAGGETQYF. CDR3 coding DNA: TGTGCCGGAGAACTAGCGGGGGGTGAGACCCAGTACTTC. The chain employs TRBV30 and TRBJ2-5; 12 nucleotides align to TRBD2. Germline V gene sequence: CDR1 GTSNPN, CDR2 SVGIG (reference sequence). After removal of 8 bases from V and 5 bases from J, the junction contained 6 bases not matched to a gene. The CDR3 runs 13 residues.

This chain uses TRBV4-1 with TRBJ2-7, with D possibly matching TRBD1 (6 bases). The germline CDR1 and CDR2 sequences are MGHRA and YSYEKL. The CDR3 has 15 amino acids. Trimming stripped 1 base from V and 6 bases from J, with 16 bases between. DNA for the CDR3: TGCGCCAGCAGCCAAGTGGGCAGGGGCGACGGCGAGCAGTACTTC. Translated, it gives CASSQVGRGDGEQYF.

J is TRBJ1-3 and V is TRBV7-8; D ambiguous. Germline assignment: CDR1 SGHVS and CDR2 FQNEAQ. Trimming left V 5 bases short and J 3 bases short, with 5 bases between. CDR3 size: 12 residues. The CDR3 nucleotides are TGTGCCAGCAGCAGCCGTGGAAACACCATATATTTT. It yields the protein CASSSRGNTIYF.

This chain joins TRBV4-1 and TRBJ2-5; 8 bases agree with TRBD2. The CDR3 is 18 amino acids. Germline V CDR1 and CDR2: MGHRA, YSYEKL. J was trimmed by 1 base and V by 5 bases; bases with no gene match: 15. CDR3: CASSTHSERGTPQETQYF. The CDR3 nucleotides are TGCGCCAGCAGCACTCATTCTGAGCGGGGGACCCCCCAAGAGACCCAGTACTTC.

The CDR3 is CASSFNTETQYF. The CDR3, as DNA: TGTGCCAGCAGCTTCAACACGGAGACCCAGTACTTC. This rearrangement joins TRBV7-2 to TRBJ2-5; D uncertain. V lost 3 bases and J lost 5, with 7 bases in between. The CDR3 covers 12 residues. Germline V lookup: CDR1 SGHTA, CDR2 FQGNSA.

This clone was detected once. The chain combines TRBV4-1 with TRBJ1-3; TRBD1 agrees at 11 bases. Germline V CDR1 and CDR2: MGHRA, YSYEKL. The CDR3 totals 18 residues. The junction had 7 bases not matched to a gene; V was cut back by 1 base and J by 2 bases. The CDR3 loop is CASSQGSWTGGAGNTIYF. CDR3 coding DNA: TGCGCCAGCAGCCAAGGGAGTTGGACAGGGGGCGCTGGAAACACCATATATTTT.

V usage is TRBV5-1 and J usage is TRBJ2-1, with a possible D match to TRBD2 (5 bases). With 5 bases removed from V and 8 bases from J, the gap between germline ends came to 8 bases. CDR3 length equals 11 residues. Germline V CDR1 and CDR2: SGHRS, YFSETQ. CDR3 in amino acids: CASREGYEQFF. In DNA, the CDR3 is TGCGCCAGCAGAGAGGGTTATGAGCAGTTCTTC.

Here the CDR3 reads CASSLELSSYNEQFF. CDR3 nucleotides: TGCGCCAGCAGCTTGGAGCTTTCCTCCTACAATGAGCAGTTCTTC. This chain uses TRBV5-1 with TRBJ2-1; D is unresolved. The CDR3 runs 15 residues. Germline loops: CDR1 SGHRS, CDR2 YFSETQ. Trimming pared 0 bases from V and 0 bases from J, leaving 7 bases between.

This chain links TRBV7-9 with TRBJ2-7, with D possibly being TRBD1 (6 bases). Trimming left V 7 bases short and J 0 bases short, with 13 bases between. This CDR3 has 14 amino acids. Germline V CDR1 and CDR2: SEHNR, FQNEAQ (reference sequence). CDR3 sequence: CASIPTGFSYEQYF. The CDR3 DNA sequence: TGTGCCAGCATCCCAACAGGGTTCTCCTACGAGCAGTACTTC.